The 7 T cell receptor beta chains below were found in one sample sequenced in a study of shared clonotypes between healthy human individuals. TCRdb's table, derived via immunoSEQ multiplex PCR, lists solely in-frame clones and lacks some. The top ten hold about 12% of the sample, which has 470,000 or so clones, around four fifths seen once. The sequenced sample was PBMCs. The receptors come from a woman aged 40 to 49 in good health. Some clones in this sample may be carry-over from other donors' samples.

The chain couples TRBV30 to TRBJ2-7; 8 nucleotides match TRBD2. From germline, CDR1 is GTSNPN and CDR2 SVGIG (reference sequence). J gave up 4 bases and V 8 bases, and 7 bases lay outside the gene matches. The CDR3 totals 12 residues. The CDR3 region is CAQGGGRYEQYF. The CDR3 DNA is TGTGCCCAGGGCGGCGGGAGGTACGAGCAGTACTTC.

Notes on this clone: This CDR3 is also generated by other DNA sequences in the sample. V usage is TRBV18 and J usage is TRBJ2-7; D uncertain. The CDR3 runs 12 residues. CDR1 KGHSH and CDR2 LQKENI come from the germline V gene. The V and J ends lost 2 bases and 2 bases respectively, with 4 bases between them. CDR3 sequence (DNA): TGTGCCAGCTCACCAGTACCCTACGAGCAGTACTTC. This gives the protein CASSPVPYEQYF.

This clone was detected a few times. This rearrangement joins TRBV15 to TRBJ1-1; D might be TRBD1 (5 bases). Germline V gene sequence: CDR1 LNHNV, CDR2 YYDKDF (reference sequence). The CDR3 is 16 amino acids. Trimming removed 2 bases from V and 1 base from J, with 14 bases in between. The CDR3 reads CATSRPYIGENTEAFF. For the CDR3, the DNA is TGTGCCACCAGCAGACCCTACATAGGGGAGAACACTGAAGCTTTCTTT.

V is TRBV4-1 and J is TRBJ2-5; either TRBD1 or TRBD2 may fit D (5 bases each). The V gene lost 3 bases and the J gene lost 1 base, with 9 bases spanning the gap. The CDR3 sequence is 14 residues long. CDR1 MGHRA and CDR2 YSYEKL come from the germline V gene. The CDR3 loop reads CASSHNGAQETQYF. The CDR3 DNA is TGCGCCAGCAGCCACAACGGGGCCCAAGAGACCCAGTACTTC.

This chain links TRBV7-2 with TRBJ1-5, with D possibly TRBD1 on 5 matching bases. Germline V lookup: CDR1 SGHTA, CDR2 FQGNSA. With 1 base removed from V and 2 bases from J, the gap between germline ends came to 9 bases. The CDR3 has 15 residues. The CDR3 nucleotides are TGTGCCAGCAGCTTAGTGGGCAGGGGCAATCAGCCCCAGCATTTT. Its translation: CASSLVGRGNQPQHF.

This clone was detected a few times. J is TRBJ2-1 and V is TRBV19, with D possibly TRBD1 on 6 matching bases. V shed 3 bases and J shed 0 bases, with 9 bases lying between them. Per germline, CDR1 LNHDA and CDR2 SQIVND (reference sequence). CDR3 length equals 15 residues. CDR3 nucleotides: TGTGCCAGTAGTATTCAGGACAGCTCCTACAATGAGCAGTTCTTC. As protein: CASSIQDSSYNEQFF.

Within the sample, this clone is medium-sized. Additional DNA sequences in this sample encode the identical CDR3. The chain couples TRBV7-9 to TRBJ1-1; D gene uncertain. The germline V and J ends were trimmed by 1 base and 0 bases, with 3 bases remaining between them. Germline V gene sequence: CDR1 SEHNR, CDR2 FQNEAQ (reference sequence). This CDR3 region has 13 residues. The CDR3 here is CASSLDMNTEAFF. As DNA, the CDR3 is TGTGCCAGCAGCTTAGACATGAACACTGAAGCTTTCTTT.